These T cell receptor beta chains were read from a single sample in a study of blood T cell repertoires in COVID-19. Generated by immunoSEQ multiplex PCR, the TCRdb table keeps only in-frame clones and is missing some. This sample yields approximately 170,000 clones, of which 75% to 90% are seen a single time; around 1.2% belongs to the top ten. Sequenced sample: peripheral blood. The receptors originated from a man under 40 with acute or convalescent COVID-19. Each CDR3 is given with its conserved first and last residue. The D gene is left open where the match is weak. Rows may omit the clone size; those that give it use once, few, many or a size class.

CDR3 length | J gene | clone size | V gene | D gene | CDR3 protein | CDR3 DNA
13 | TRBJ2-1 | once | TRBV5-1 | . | CASSLLANLEQFF | TGCGCCAGCAGCTTGCTAGCGAACCTTGAGCAGTTCTTC
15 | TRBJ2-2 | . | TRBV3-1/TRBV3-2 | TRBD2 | CASRELAGGAGELFF | TGTGCCAGCCGCGAACTAGCGGGAGGAGCCGGGGAGCTGTTTTTT
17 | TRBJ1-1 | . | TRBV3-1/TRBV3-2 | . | CASSRGRWLDPNTEAFF | TGTGCCAGCAGCCGCGGGAGATGGTTGGACCCGAACACTGAAGCTTTCTTT
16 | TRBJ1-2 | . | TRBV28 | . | CASSRPLSRKTYGYTF | TGTGCCAGCAGTAGACCCCTCAGCAGGAAGACCTATGGCTACACCTTC
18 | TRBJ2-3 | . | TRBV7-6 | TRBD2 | CASSLAGRTVWGTDTQYF | TGTGCCAGCAGCTTAGCCGGGAGGACCGTTTGGGGCACAGATACGCAGTATTTT
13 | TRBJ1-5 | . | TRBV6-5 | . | CASSLTGYQPQHF | TGTGCCAGCAGTTTGACAGGTTATCAGCCCCAGCATTTT
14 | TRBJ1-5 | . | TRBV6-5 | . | CASSYGPDNQPQHF | TGTGCCAGCAGTTACGGGCCGGACAATCAGCCCCAGCATTTT
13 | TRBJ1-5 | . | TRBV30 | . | CAWTSRGNQPQHF | TGTGCCTGGACCTCCAGGGGCAATCAGCCCCAGCATTTT
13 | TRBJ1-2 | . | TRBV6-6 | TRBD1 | CASTRTGGDGYTF | TGTGCCAGCACTCGGACAGGGGGCGATGGCTACACCTTC
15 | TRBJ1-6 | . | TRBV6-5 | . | CASSFNRELNSPLHF | TGTGCCAGCAGTTTTAACAGGGAACTCAATTCACCCCTCCACTTT
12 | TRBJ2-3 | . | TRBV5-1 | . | CASRGGSDTQYF | TGCGCCAGCAGGGGGGGTTCAGATACGCAGTATTTT
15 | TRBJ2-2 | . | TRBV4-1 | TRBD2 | CASSLTGTISGELFF | TGCGCCAGCAGCCTGACCGGGACTATATCCGGGGAGCTGTTTTTT
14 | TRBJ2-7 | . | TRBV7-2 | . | CASSFRGTAYEQYF | TGTGCCAGCAGCTTTAGGGGTACGGCCTACGAGCAGTACTTC
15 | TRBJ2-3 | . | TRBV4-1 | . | CASAQSGMRTDTQYF | TGCGCCAGCGCCCAGTCCGGGATGCGCACAGATACGCAGTATTTT
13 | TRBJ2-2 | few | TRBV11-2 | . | CATLGISTGELFF | TGTGCAACGCTTGGTATTAGCACCGGGGAGCTGTTTTTT
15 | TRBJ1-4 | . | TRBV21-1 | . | CASSTSTGANEKLFF | TGTGCCAGCAGCACCTCGACAGGGGCGAATGAAAAACTGTTTTTT
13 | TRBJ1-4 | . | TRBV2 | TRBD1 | CASKGDRGEKLFF | TGTGCCAGCAAGGGGGACAGGGGTGAAAAACTGTTTTTT
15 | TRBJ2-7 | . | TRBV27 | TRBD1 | CASTPPGTGVCEQYF | TGTGCCAGCACCCCCCCCGGGACAGGGGTCTGCGAGCAGTACTTC
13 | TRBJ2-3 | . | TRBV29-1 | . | CSVATDSTDTQYF | TGCAGCGTTGCTACAGATTCCACAGATACGCAGTATTTT
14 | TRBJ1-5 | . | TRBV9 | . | CASNAGAWNQPQHF | TGTGCCAGCAATGCGGGGGCATGGAATCAGCCCCAGCATTTT
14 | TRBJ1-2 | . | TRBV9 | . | CASSYHRVEYGYTF | TGTGCCAGCAGCTATCACAGGGTCGAGTATGGCTACACCTTC
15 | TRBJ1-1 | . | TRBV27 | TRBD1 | CASSSLTGGNTEAFF | TGTGCCAGCAGTTCGCTGACAGGGGGGAACACTGAAGCTTTCTTT
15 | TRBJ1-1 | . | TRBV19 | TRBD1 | CASSASGTAVVEAFF | TGTGCCAGTAGTGCCTCCGGGACAGCCGTAGTCGAGGCTTTCTTT
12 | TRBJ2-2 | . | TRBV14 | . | CASSPRVGEPFF | TGTGCCAGCAGCCCCCGTGTCGGGGAGCCGTTTTTT
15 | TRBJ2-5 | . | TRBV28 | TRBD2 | CASSVAGSHQETQYF | TGTGCCAGCAGTGTAGCGGGCTCCCACCAAGAGACCCAGTACTTC
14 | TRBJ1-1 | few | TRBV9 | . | CASSPMSRPTEAFF | TGTGCCAGCAGCCCTATGTCGAGGCCCACTGAAGCTTTCTTT
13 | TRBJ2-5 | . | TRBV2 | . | CASSPGQKETQYF | TGTGCCAGCAGCCCCGGACAGAAAGAGACCCAGTACTTC
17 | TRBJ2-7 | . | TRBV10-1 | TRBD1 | CASSETKGTGSSYEQYF | TGCGCCAGCAGTGAGACCAAAGGGACAGGGAGCTCCTACGAGCAGTACTTC
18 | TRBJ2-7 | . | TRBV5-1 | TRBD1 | CASRPGTGGMTTTYEQYF | TGCGCCAGCAGACCCGGGACAGGGGGGATGACGACTACCTACGAGCAGTACTTC
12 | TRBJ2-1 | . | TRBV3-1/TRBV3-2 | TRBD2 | CASSRTSGGRFF | TGTGCCAGCAGCCGAACTAGCGGGGGAAGGTTCTTC
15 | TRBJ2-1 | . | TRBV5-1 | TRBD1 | CASTTTHGQGNEQFF | TGCGCCAGCACTACCACCCATGGACAGGGTAATGAGCAGTTCTTC
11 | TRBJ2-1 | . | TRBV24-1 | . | CAPYQGDEQFF | TGTGCCCCCTACCAGGGCGATGAGCAGTTCTTC
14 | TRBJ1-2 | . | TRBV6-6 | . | CASRAGGQNYGYTF | TGTGCCAGCAGAGCAGGAGGGCAAAACTATGGCTACACCTTC
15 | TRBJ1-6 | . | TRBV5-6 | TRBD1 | CASSERTGRNSPLHF | TGTGCCAGCAGTGAGAGGACAGGGAGGAATTCACCCCTCCACTTT
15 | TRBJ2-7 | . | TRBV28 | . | CASSPHRGGWYEQYF | TGTGCCAGCAGTCCTCACAGGGGAGGATGGTACGAGCAGTACTTC
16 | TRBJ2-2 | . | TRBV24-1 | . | CATSDFGGPNTGELFF | TGTGCCACCAGTGATTTCGGGGGACCGAACACCGGGGAGCTGTTTTTT
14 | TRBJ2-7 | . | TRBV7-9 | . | CASTPQGLTYEQYF | TGTGCCAGCACCCCTCAGGGGTTAACCTACGAGCAGTACTTC
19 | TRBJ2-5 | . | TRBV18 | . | CASSPPLRGRGAVEETQYF | TGTGCCAGCTCACCACCTCTCCGAGGTCGCGGGGCCGTCGAAGAGACCCAGTACTTC
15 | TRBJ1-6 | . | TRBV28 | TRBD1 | CASSLYRGRNSPLHF | TGTGCCAGCAGTTTATACAGGGGCCGGAATTCACCCCTCCACTTT
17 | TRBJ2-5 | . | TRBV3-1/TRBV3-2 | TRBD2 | CASSQKGLAGGFETQYF | TGTGCCAGCAGCCAAAAGGGACTAGCGGGAGGGTTTGAGACCCAGTACTTC
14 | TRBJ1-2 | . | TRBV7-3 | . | CASSPEGGRRSYTF | TGTGCCAGCAGCCCCGAGGGAGGGCGGAGGAGCTACACCTTC
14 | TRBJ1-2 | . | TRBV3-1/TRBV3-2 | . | CASSQDRTAWGYTF | TGTGCCAGCAGCCAAGATAGAACAGCATGGGGCTACACCTTC
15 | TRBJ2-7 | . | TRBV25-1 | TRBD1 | CASSDAGQGVYEQYF | TGTGCCAGCAGTGACGCCGGACAGGGGGTCTACGAGCAGTACTTC
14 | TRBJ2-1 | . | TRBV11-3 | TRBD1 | CASSLETGGNEQFF | TGTGCCAGCAGCTTAGAGACAGGGGGCAATGAGCAGTTCTTC
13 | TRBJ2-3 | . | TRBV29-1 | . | CSVEWGLGDTQYF | TGCAGCGTTGAATGGGGCCTCGGGGATACGCAGTATTTT
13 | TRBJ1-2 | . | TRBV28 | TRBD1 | CASGSKGAGGYTF | TGTGCCAGCGGCAGCAAGGGGGCGGGTGGCTACACCTTC
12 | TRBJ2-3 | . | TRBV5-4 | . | CASSLDGETQYF | TGTGCCAGCAGCTTGGATGGGGAGACGCAGTATTTT
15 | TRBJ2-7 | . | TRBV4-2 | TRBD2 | CASSQDTAGAYEQYF | TGTGCCAGCAGCCAAGATACAGCGGGGGCCTACGAGCAGTACTTC
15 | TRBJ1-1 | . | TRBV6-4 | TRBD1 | CASILGDRLNTEAFF | TGTGCCAGCATACTAGGGGACAGATTGAACACTGAAGCTTTCTTT
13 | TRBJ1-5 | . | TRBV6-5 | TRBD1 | CASRETGGKPQHF | TGTGCCAGCAGGGAGACAGGGGGCAAGCCCCAGCATTTT
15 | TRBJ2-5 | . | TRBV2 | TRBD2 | CASSESAGGEKTQYF | TGTGCCAGCAGTGAAAGCGCGGGGGGTGAAAAGACCCAGTACTTC
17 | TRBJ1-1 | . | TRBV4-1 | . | CASSQGSRQTLNTEAFF | TGCGCCAGCAGCCAAGGATCGCGACAGACCTTGAACACTGAAGCTTTCTTT
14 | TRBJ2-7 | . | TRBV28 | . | CASSLPPPMVEQYF | TGTGCCAGCAGTTTGCCCCCGCCTATGGTCGAGCAGTACTTC
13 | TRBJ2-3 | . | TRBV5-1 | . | CASKAGRPDTQYF | TGCGCCAGCAAGGCGGGGCGTCCAGATACGCAGTATTTT
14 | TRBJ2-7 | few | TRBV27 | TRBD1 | CASSQGTGVGEQYF | TGTGCCAGCAGTCAGGGGACAGGGGTTGGGGAGCAGTACTTC